The subject of this entry is one T cell receptor (beta chain). Authors' analysis steps: Reference gene primer amplification gave estimated nucleated cell counts. Assay: immunoSEQ multiplex PCR; the TCRdb copy retains only in-frame clones and omits some. The DNA was the basis for D and trimming; V, J and clone size are from that table. The sample shows 250,000 to 350,000 clones, about 82% of them seen only once. This record comes from a study of blood T cell repertoires in COVID-19. As for the study in general: Acute and convalescent COVID-19 specimens originated in the United States, Italy and Spain. Sources were T cells, B-cell-depleted T cells, or PBMCs; the material itself was cDNA or gDNA.

The CDR3 has 16 residues. The germline V gene has CDR1 SGHDT and CDR2 YYEEEE. J gave up 3 bases and V 2 bases, and 6 bases lay outside the gene matches. The J gene is TRBJ2-1, the V gene TRBV5-6; TRBD1 matches 9 bases. This sequence was found in a woman in her forties or fifties with acute or convalescent COVID-19. Sequencing was carried out using peripheral blood. The CDR3 DNA follows: TGTGCCAGCAGCTTACAACAGGGGGCTAGCTACAATGAGCAGTTCTTC. Protein: CASSLQQGASYNEQFF.